A single sample is the source of the 16 T cell receptor beta chains below, sequenced in a study of regulatory T cells in long-lasting Graves disease. Time point noted: newly diagnosed GD, antithyroid drugs for less than 3 months. RNA from PBMCs was the source of the TCR library. Building the TCR beta libraries relied on iRepertoire HTBI primers, and CDR3 regions underwent Arm-PCR. From the multiplex PCR reads, TCRdb called clonotypes with MiXCR, one entry per CDR3 protein. Of 680,000 or so distinct CDR3 sequences listed, about 15% are singletons. The sample was also reused in another study, on T cells in Graves' hyperthyroidism and ophthalmopathy.

Material: peripheral blood mononuclear cells (PBMCs), obtained at new diagnosis, from a patient treated with antithyroid drugs. All receptors come from a woman in her twenties or thirties with Graves disease.

This clonotype was detected many times. The chain is built from TRBV12-3 or TRBV12-4 and TRBJ2-7; 8 nucleotides agree with TRBD2. CDR3 length: 14 amino acids. Trimming removed 3 bases from V and 4 bases from J; junction bases left unmatched: 5. CDR3 in amino acids: CASSFGTRSYEQYF. The CDR3 region has the DNA TGTGCCAGCAGTTTCGGGACTAGATCTTACGAGCAGTACTTC.

This clonotype was observed at least ten times. This chain links TRBV2 with TRBJ1-4, with D possibly matching TRBD1 (5 bases). This CDR3 is 14 amino acids long. Per germline, CDR1 SNHLY and CDR2 FYNNEI. V was trimmed by 8 bases and J by 4 bases, leaving 14 bases between them. CDR3 amino acids: CASLPGLGNEKLFF. The CDR3, as DNA: TGTGCCAGCCTTCCGGGACTTGGTAATGAAAAACTGTTTTTT. The variable domain in full, with the rest retrieved from reference TRBV2 and TRBJ1-4, is EPEVTQTPSHQVTQMGQEVILRCVPISNHLYFYWYRQILGQKVEFLVSFYNNEISEKSEIFDDQFSVERPDGSNFTLKIRSTKLEDSAMYFCASLPGLGNEKLFFGSGTQLSVL.

This clonotype was detected many times. This chain joins TRBV15 and TRBJ2-3; the D is unclear. Germline loops: CDR1 LNHNV, CDR2 YYDKDF (reference sequence). V dropped 0 bases and J dropped 6 bases, with 19 bases sitting between them. The CDR3 sequence is 17 residues long. The CDR3 region is CATSRDLRVERRDTQYF. The CDR3 DNA follows: TGTGCCACCAGCAGAGATCTTAGGGTCGAGAGACGGGATACGCAGTATTTT. The variable domain in full, with the rest retrieved from reference TRBV15 and TRBJ2-3, is DAMVIQNPRYQVTQFGKPVTLSCSQTLNHNVMYWYQQKSSQAPKLLFHYYDKDFNNEADTPDNFQSRRPNTSFCFLDIRSPGLGDTAMYLCATSRDLRVERRDTQYFGPGTRLTVL.

The genes are TRBV18 and TRBJ2-7, with a weak D call TRBD2 (5 bases). This CDR3 spans 16 amino acids. The germline V gene encodes CDR1 KGHSH and CDR2 LQKENI. V was pared by 3 bases and J by 5 bases, with 20 bases between. CDR3 sequence (DNA): TGTGCCAGCTCACCGCTAGCTCCCCGGGGTGGGGACGAGCAGTACTTC. Translated: CASSPLAPRGGDEQYF.

This clonotype was seen a handful of times. The chain couples TRBV20-1 to TRBJ2-1, with D uncertain. The germline V gene has CDR1 DFQATT and CDR2 SNEGSKA (reference sequence). The CDR3 is 13 residues long. V was shortened by 3 bases and J by 7 bases, with 13 bases between the two germline ends. CDR3: CSASLSSTNEQFF. CDR3 coding DNA: TGCAGTGCTAGTCTCTCTAGTACTAATGAGCAGTTCTTC.

This clonotype was seen more than once but under ten times. The rearrangement joins TRBV20-1 to TRBJ2-5, with D tentatively TRBD2 (5 bases). This CDR3 has 12 residues. Trimming left V 0 bases short and J 5 bases short, with 7 bases between. Germline V gene data show CDR1 as DFQATT and CDR2 as SNEGSKA (reference sequence). The CDR3 region has the DNA TGCAGTGCTAGAGAGGGCGGGGAGACCCAGTACTTC. This codes for CSAREGGETQYF.

This clonotype turned up a few times. The chain couples TRBV6-1 to TRBJ2-5, with 7 bases that match TRBD1. CDR3 length: 13 residues. CDR1 is MNHNS and CDR2 is SASEGT in the germline V gene. J lost 4 bases, V lost 6 bases, and 5 bases had no gene match. Here the CDR3 DNA reads TGTGCCAGCAGACGGGACAGAACAGAGACCCAGTACTTC. Translation gives CASRRDRTETQYF.

This clonotype was counted only a few times. CDR3 protein: CASSLDLTSGQHNEQFF. CDR3 DNA sequence: TGTGCCAGCAGCCTCGATCTGACTAGCGGACAACACAATGAGCAGTTCTTC. This sequence joins TRBV11-3 and TRBJ2-1, with 9 nucleotides matching TRBD2. J gave up 5 bases and V 5 bases, and 13 bases lay outside the gene matches. CDR1 and CDR2 (germline): SGHNT, YENEEA. The CDR3 has 17 residues.

As regards this clonotype: This may stem from a read error, because a much larger clone lies one nucleotide away. The V gene is TRBV12-3 or TRBV12-4, the J gene TRBJ1-5; D gene ambiguous. The length of the CDR3 is 13 residues. DNA of the CDR3: TGTGCCAGCAGTACCCCGGAAGGTCAGCCCCCGCATTTT. This gives the protein CASSTPEGQPPHF.

The chain combines TRBV28 with TRBJ1-6, with 8 nucleotides matching TRBD1. The CDR3 covers 18 residues. The trim removed 3 bases at V and 6 bases at J, leaving 13 bases unmatched. Germline assignment: CDR1 MDHEN and CDR2 SYDVKM. CDR3 bases: TGTGCCAGCAGTTTCAGGGGGCGAATAGCCCTCTTTAATTCACCCCTCCACTTT. Translated, it gives CASSFRGRIALFNSPLHF.

This clonotype was seen repeatedly, ten times or more. The rearrangement links TRBV29-1 to TRBJ1-2; D remains ambiguous. CDR3 length: 13 residues. Germline CDR1 reads SQVTM; CDR2 reads ANQGSEA. Trimming took 7 bases from V and 8 from J, leaving 20 bases between them. The DNA for the CDR3 is TGCAGCGCCGAGGACGGCCTGAGGCGGGGCTACACCTTC. This codes for CSAEDGLRRGYTF.

This clonotype has only a few counts. CDR3 sequence reads: CASSLRVGAGSGEKLFF. Written as DNA, the CDR3 is TGTGCCAGCAGCTTAAGGGTCGGGGCCGGAAGTGGTGAAAAACTGTTTTTT. V and J are TRBV7-9 and TRBJ1-4; the D gene is possibly TRBD1 (5 bases). Trimming stripped 2 bases from V and 7 bases from J, with 20 bases between. Germline V gives CDR1 SEHNR, CDR2 FQNEAQ (reference sequence). The CDR3 has 17 amino acids.

Only a few counts were recorded for this clonotype. The chain couples TRBV7-6 to TRBJ2-7, with 9 positions matching TRBD1. CDR1 and CDR2 from the germline V gene are SGHVS and FNYEAQ. V lost 5 bases to trimming and J lost 5 bases; unmatched junction nucleotides: 13. The CDR3 totals 16 residues. This CDR3 is CASSIIGPGTGNEQYF. The CDR3 DNA reads TGTGCCAGCAGCATTATCGGTCCCGGGACAGGGAACGAGCAGTACTTC.

For this clonotype: At one of its ends the junction is not consistent with the germline gene, which may arise from a read error. The V and J genes are TRBV20-1 and TRBJ2-1, with D maybe TRBD2 (6 bases). The CDR3 extends over 13 amino acids. Germline CDR1 DFQATT, CDR2 SNEGSKA (reference sequence). The CDR3 is CSGGKSSCNEQFF. The CDR3 DNA reads TGCAGTGGCGGGAAAAGCTCCTGCAATGAGCAGTTCTTC.

The V gene is TRBV7-8, the J gene TRBJ2-5; D is possibly TRBD2 (6 bases). Trimming left V 1 base short and J 3 bases short, with 15 bases between. The CDR3 contains 16 residues. The germline V gene has CDR1 SGHVS and CDR2 FQNEAQ. Written as DNA, the CDR3 is TGTGCCAGCAGCTTAGTCGGGACGGGACTTAAAGAGACCCAGTACTTC. It yields the protein CASSLVGTGLKETQYF.

There are a few counts of this clonotype. The chain couples TRBV4-2 to TRBJ2-1, with unresolved D. V lost 3 bases and J lost 4, with 13 bases in between. Germline lookup yields CDR1 LGHNA and CDR2 YNFKEQ. This CDR3 region has 15 residues. The CDR3 region is CASSQTWSGYNEQFF. In DNA form, the CDR3 reads TGTGCCAGCAGCCAGACCTGGAGTGGGTACAATGAGCAGTTCTTC.